This paragraph reports one T cell receptor (beta chain). Its antigen is still unknown. The sample comes from a study of CD8+CD57+ T cells in acquired aplastic anemia. Study-wide context: Sorted CD4+ and CD8+ cells gave an average of approximately 3.1 ug of DNA.

Notes on the study in general: Patients and controls shared twenty-nine CD8+ CDR3 sequences.

Individuals selected for sequencing had exhibited CD8+CD57+ cell expansion on flow cytometry. Trimming took 9 bases from V and 4 from J, leaving 10 bases between them. Per germline, CDR1 SGHVS and CDR2 FNYEAQ. The CDR3 consists of 12 residues. TCR beta VDJ and CDR3 profiling used genomic DNA as template. TCRdb ran MiXCR on the reads and lists one entry per CDR3 protein. Of 75,000 to 100,000 distinct CDR3 sequences in the sample, roughly 70% are singletons; the top ten hold 65%. This TCR was sampled from a human donor with aplastic anemia. The sample was sorted CD4+, CD8+, or CD8+CD57+ T cells (not recorded which) from PBMCs. This chain connects TRBV7-6 to TRBJ1-3; D is unclear. CDR3 amino acids: CASGGGGNTIYF. The CDR3 region has the DNA TGTGCCAGTGGAGGAGGCGGAAACACCATATATTTT. The full variable domain, its missing parts supplied by reference TRBV7-6 and TRBJ1-3, is GAGVSQSPRYKVTKRGQDVALRCDPISGHVSLYWYRQALGQGPEFLTYFNYEAQQDKSGLPNDRFSAERPEGSISTLTIQRTEQRDSAMYRCASGGGGNTIYFGEGSWLTVV.